These 13 T cell receptor beta chains originate from one sample sequenced in a study of T cells in Graves' hyperthyroidism and ophthalmopathy. The source material, RNA transcripts, was used to amplify TCR beta CDR3 regions. The primer set for the first-round RT-PCR of the TCR CDR3 was HTBI. TCRdb processed the multiplex PCR reads anew with MiXCR; each CDR3 protein has one entry. Altogether hundreds of thousands of distinct CDR3 sequences are present, about 15% being singletons, with the ten largest covering 4.5% to 6%. Sequencing used blood. These receptors were collected from a woman in her thirties with Graves' hyperthyroidism that later progressed to Graves' ophthalmopathy.

This clonotype was seen at least ten times. The gene calls are TRBV20-1 and TRBJ2-1; TRBD1 agrees at 7 bases. The V gene's germline CDR1 is DFQATT and CDR2 SNEGSKA (reference sequence). This CDR3 comprises 14 residues. The trim removed 4 bases at V and 5 bases at J, leaving 8 bases unmatched. Written as DNA, the CDR3 is TGCAGTGCTACGGGACAGATCAGTGACAATGAGCAGTTCTTC. Its protein product is CSATGQISDNEQFF.

This clonotype turned up a few times. The V and J genes are TRBV4-2 and TRBJ2-3; D might be TRBD1 (6 bases). Germline V gives CDR1 LGHNA, CDR2 YNFKEQ. V was pared by 1 base and J by 6 bases, with 14 bases between. The CDR3 spans 15 residues. For the CDR3, the DNA is TGTGCCAGCAGCCAAGGGGGGCACTGGGGGGATACGCAGTATTTT. Amino acid sequence: CASSQGGHWGDTQYF.

This clonotype was detected ten times or more. The rearrangement joins TRBV7-9 to TRBJ2-3, with 8 bases lining up with TRBD2. This CDR3 region has 15 residues. J lost 4 bases, V lost 2 bases, and 5 bases had no gene match. Germline CDR1 SEHNR, CDR2 FQNEAQ (reference sequence). The CDR3 bases are TGTGCCAGCAGCTTACCACGGGAGGGTGCAGATACGCAGTATTTT. Its protein product is CASSLPREGADTQYF.

In this sample, this clonotype turned up many times. The genes are TRBV7-2 and TRBJ1-1, with D maybe TRBD1 (5 bases). Germline CDR1 is SGHTA and CDR2 is FQGNSA. CDR3 size: 15 residues. Trimming took off 0 bases at V and 13 bases at J, with 21 bases between the two ends. CDR3 in DNA: TGTGCCAGCAGCTTAGCGGAAGTTGCGGGGCCCAGTGGTTTCTTT. This encodes CASSLAEVAGPSGFF.

This clonotype was detected ten times or more. The rearrangement links TRBV20-1 to TRBJ2-7; D gene ambiguous. The germline V and J ends were trimmed by 0 bases and 4 bases, with 13 bases remaining between them. Germline V gene sequence: CDR1 DFQATT, CDR2 SNEGSKA (reference sequence). The length of the CDR3 is 14 residues. This CDR3 reads CSARDAESTYEQYF. The CDR3, as DNA: TGCAGTGCTAGAGATGCAGAAAGTACTTACGAGCAGTACTTC.

The chain carries TRBV30 and TRBJ1-3; D not certain. CDR1 GTSNPN and CDR2 SVGIG come from the germline V gene (reference sequence). The CDR3 has 14 residues. V lost 3 bases and J 0 bases, leaving 9 bases between the germline ends. CDR3 DNA sequence: TGTGCCTGGAGGACGGGCCCCTCTGGAAACACCATATATTTT. This gives the protein CAWRTGPSGNTIYF.

Ten or more counts support this clonotype. The chain is built from TRBV3-1 and TRBJ2-1; D may match TRBD1 or TRBD2 (6 bases each). The CDR3 length is 16 residues. The V end was cut by 0 bases, the J end by 6 bases, with 15 bases between. Germline CDR1 is LGHDT and CDR2 is YNNKEL (reference sequence). The CDR3 nucleotides are TGTGCCAGCAGCCAAGATGAGGGGGGAGGTGGCAATGAGCAGTTCTTC. This gives the protein CASSQDEGGGGNEQFF.

This clonotype occurred many times. The CDR3 nucleotides read TGTGCCAGCAGTTTTCCCAATGGACCGATCAATCAGCCCCAGCATTTT. Its translation is CASSFPNGPINQPQHF. The genes are TRBV12-3 or TRBV12-4 and TRBJ1-5; D remains unclear. CDR3 size: 16 residues. V was cut by 3 bases and J by 3 bases, with 15 bases left in between.

This clonotype showed up many times. This chain joins TRBV28 and TRBJ1-5; a possible D gene is TRBD1 (5 bases). Looked up from germline, CDR1 is MDHEN and CDR2 is SYDVKM. Trimming removed 6 bases at V and 2 bases at J, with 17 bases between. The CDR3 runs 16 residues. The CDR3 DNA follows: TGTGCCAGCAGACCTCAAGGGACCCGCCGCAATCAGCCCCAGCATTTT. It yields the protein CASRPQGTRRNQPQHF.

This clonotype was seen ten or more times. The chain is built from TRBV2 and TRBJ1-5, with 7 bases identical to TRBD1. Looked up from germline, CDR1 is SNHLY and CDR2 is FYNNEI. The CDR3 length is 16 residues. Trimming at V came to 8 bases and at J to 3 bases, leaving 13 bases not matched to a gene. CDR3 bases: TGTGCCAGCCACCCGACCGGGACAGAGCCCAATCAGCCCCAGCATTTT. Protein: CASHPTGTEPNQPQHF.

This clonotype has a count of ten or more. V and J are TRBV15 and TRBJ2-7, with D perhaps matching TRBD1 (5 bases). There are 15 residues in the CDR3. Germline CDR1 is LNHNV and CDR2 is YYDKDF (reference sequence). With 0 bases removed from V and 0 bases from J, the gap between germline ends came to 9 bases. CDR3 region: CATSRDSGNSYEQYF. In DNA, the CDR3 is TGTGCCACCAGCAGAGATTCAGGGAACTCCTACGAGCAGTACTTC.

This chain links TRBV6-1 with TRBJ1-1, with D perhaps TRBD1 (5 bases). Trimming cost V 5 bases and J 3 bases, with 16 bases left between them. The CDR3 contains 15 residues. Germline V CDR1 and CDR2: MNHNS, SASEGT. The CDR3 sequence: CASSYGGRADTEAFF. The CDR3 DNA sequence: TGTGCCAGCAGTTATGGTGGCAGGGCGGACACTGAAGCTTTCTTT.

This clonotype occurred many times. The J gene is TRBJ1-1, the V gene TRBV10-3, with D possibly TRBD1 on 5 matching bases. The germline gives CDR1 ENHRY, CDR2 SYGVKD. This CDR3 region has 15 residues. Deletions cut 2 bases from V and 4 bases from J, with 14 bases between. The CDR3 reads CAISEAQGTVTEAFF. The CDR3 DNA follows: TGTGCCATCAGTGAGGCTCAGGGAACAGTCACTGAAGCTTTCTTT.